A selection of T cell receptor beta chains follows, all from one sample in a study of identical twins. MiXCR, applied by TCRdb to the 5' RACE reads, yields one record per CDR3 protein. The sample contains about 300,000 distinct CDR3 sequences, around 12% of which appear only once. This same sample was also part of a study on yellow fever vaccine responses in identical twins.

Input material: CD8+ T cells sorted from blood. The receptor source for this set is a woman in her late teens or twenties in good health. Both conserved end residues are part of each CDR3. D genes are given only for firm matches. Clone size is shown for a subset of rows, as once, few, many or a class of expanded clone.

CDR3nt: TGTGCCAGCAGCGTAAAAGGAGGGGAAAACATTCAGTACTTC
CDR3aa: CASSVKGGENIQYF
d_gene: -
abundance: few
v_gene: TRBV9
j_gene: TRBJ2-4
len: 14

CDR3nt: TGCAGTGCTTCCAGCTCCTTTGGCTACACCTTC
CDR3aa: CSASSSFGYTF
d_gene: -
abundance: many
v_gene: TRBV20-1
j_gene: TRBJ1-2
len: 11

CDR3nt: TGTGCCAGCAGTGAATGGGGACTAGCGGGAGCGACGAGAAGCACAGATACGCAGTATTTT
CDR3aa: CASSEWGLAGATRSTDTQYF
d_gene: TRBD2
abundance: -
v_gene: TRBV2
j_gene: TRBJ2-3
len: 20

CDR3nt: TGCAGTGTTCGGTTTTGGTCAGGGTACCAAGAGACCCAGTACTTC
CDR3aa: CSVRFWSGYQETQYF
d_gene: -
abundance: -
v_gene: TRBV20-1
j_gene: TRBJ2-5
len: 15

CDR3nt: TGTGCCAGCATGCGAGGCGTCGCGCAGTATTTT
CDR3aa: CASMRGVAQYF
d_gene: -
abundance: -
v_gene: TRBV7-2
j_gene: TRBJ2-3
len: 11

CDR3nt: TGTGCCAGCAGTGACTCGAGCGGGGGGGCCACAGATACGCAGTATTTT
CDR3aa: CASSDSSGGATDTQYF
d_gene: TRBD2
abundance: -
v_gene: TRBV6-4
j_gene: TRBJ2-3
len: 16

CDR3nt: TGTGCCAGCAGCTACCGAAGAGGCACAGATACGCAGTATTTT
CDR3aa: CASSYRRGTDTQYF
d_gene: -
abundance: -
v_gene: TRBV11-2
j_gene: TRBJ2-3
len: 14

CDR3nt: TGTGCCAGCAGCCTCGGGTCCATAACGAACACCGGGGAGCTGTTTTTT
CDR3aa: CASSLGSITNTGELFF
d_gene: -
abundance: few
v_gene: TRBV7-9
j_gene: TRBJ2-2
len: 16

CDR3nt: TGTGCCAGCAGTTTACAGGGGAACTACAATGAGCAGTTCTTC
CDR3aa: CASSLQGNYNEQFF
d_gene: -
abundance: -
v_gene: TRBV28
j_gene: TRBJ2-1
len: 14

CDR3nt: TGTGCCAGCAGCGTAGGTGCTAGCGGGTCATACAATGAGCAGTTCTTC
CDR3aa: CASSVGASGSYNEQFF
d_gene: TRBD2
abundance: -
v_gene: TRBV9
j_gene: TRBJ2-1
len: 16

CDR3nt: TGTGCCAGCAGTTTATCGCCAGGGGCTCCTCAAGAGACCCAGTACTTC
CDR3aa: CASSLSPGAPQETQYF
d_gene: -
abundance: few
v_gene: TRBV27
j_gene: TRBJ2-5
len: 16

CDR3nt: TGTGCCACCAGCAGGTTGCTTAATAGGGGCGCTAACTATGGCTACACCTTC
CDR3aa: CATSRLLNRGANYGYTF
d_gene: -
abundance: many
v_gene: TRBV15
j_gene: TRBJ1-2
len: 17

CDR3nt: TGCGCCAGCAGCCTTAGCGGGGGGGCCCAAGATACGCAGTATTTT
CDR3aa: CASSLSGGAQDTQYF
d_gene: TRBD2
abundance: few
v_gene: TRBV5-1
j_gene: TRBJ2-3
len: 15

CDR3nt: TGTGCCAGCAGCCCATACGGGTTTAAGGGGAACACCGGGGAGCTGTTTTTT
CDR3aa: CASSPYGFKGNTGELFF
d_gene: -
abundance: -
v_gene: TRBV12-3/TRBV12-4
j_gene: TRBJ2-2
len: 17

CDR3nt: TGTGCCAGCAGAAGGGGCGGGGATTACCTCGATTCACCCCTCCACTTT
CDR3aa: CASRRGGDYLDSPLHF
d_gene: -
abundance: few
v_gene: TRBV27
j_gene: TRBJ1-6
len: 16

CDR3nt: TGTGCCAGCAGTTTATCTGGGTCTAATGGCTACACCTTC
CDR3aa: CASSLSGSNGYTF
d_gene: -
abundance: -
v_gene: TRBV27
j_gene: TRBJ1-2
len: 13

CDR3nt: TGCAGCGTTGAAGAATGGGAGTCCTACAATGAGCAGTTCTTC
CDR3aa: CSVEEWESYNEQFF
d_gene: -
abundance: many
v_gene: TRBV29-1
j_gene: TRBJ2-1
len: 14

CDR3nt: TGTGCCAGCAGCTTAGCGACATACGAGCAGTACTTC
CDR3aa: CASSLATYEQYF
d_gene: -
abundance: many
v_gene: TRBV7-8
j_gene: TRBJ2-7
len: 12

CDR3nt: TGTGCCAGCAGCTTGGCTCCCTATGGAACAGTCGATGAGCAGTTCTTC
CDR3aa: CASSLAPYGTVDEQFF
d_gene: -
abundance: many
v_gene: TRBV5-5
j_gene: TRBJ2-1
len: 16